This T cell receptor beta chain came from a study of T cell responses to AZD1222 COVID-19 vaccine. CDR3 length equals 13 residues. Germline CDR1 MNHEY, CDR2 SVGAGI. V was clipped by 10 bases and J by 0 bases, with 12 bases between them. Both about-4-week and about-12-week second-dose recipients were combined. Turning to this clone: Its antigen is as yet unknown.

Points from the study as a whole: It should be noted that donors were predominantly white British and more often female, and clonal diversity was possibly underestimated. Unmutated variant regions are reportedly the target of nearly half of TCRs that are spike-specific.

Here immunoSEQ multiplex PCR was the method, and the copy in TCRdb shows in-frame clones only, minus some. The sample lists around 130,000 clones, about 91% occurring once. This rearrangement joins TRBV6-5 to TRBJ1-1; the D gene is possibly TRBD1 (5 bases). The sequence was collected from an adult who received the AZD1222 COVID-19 vaccine. The sequenced sample was peripheral blood, obtained 28 days after the second AZD1222 dose. The CDR3 DNA reads TGTGCCATAAGGGACGCCGTGAACACTGAAGCTTTCTTT. Protein product: CAIRDAVNTEAFF.